The rows below give T cell receptor beta chains drawn from one sample of a study of blood T cell repertoires in COVID-19. TCRdb's copy holds only in-frame clones and misses some; the assay was immunoSEQ multiplex PCR. The profile shows over 110,000 clones, about 87% of them singletons. What was sequenced was PBMCs or T cells enriched from blood (not recorded which). These receptors were taken from a man aged 50-60 years in a cohort exposed to, infected with or recovered from COVID-19 (not recorded which). Both conserved end residues are trimmed from each CDR3. Each record gives: V gene, D gene, J gene, CDR3 protein. A D gene is named only where the DNA matches it firmly.

TRBV7-2,.,TRBJ2-3,ASSLVSSTDTQY
TRBV2,TRBD1,TRBJ2-5,ASSAGTGGAETQY
TRBV15,TRBD2,TRBJ2-2,ATSRDLRGVTGELF
TRBV9,TRBD1,TRBJ1-4,ASSVAQGNEKLF
TRBV12-5,.,TRBJ1-3,ASGLITGFSGNTIY
TRBV10-3,TRBD1,TRBJ2-7,AIGAGGTGEQY
TRBV28,TRBD1,TRBJ2-7,ASSSWTGVPYEQY
TRBV7-8,.,TRBJ1-6,ASSRDGGTTPLH
TRBV9,.,TRBJ2-2,ASSAVPGELF
TRBV5-1,TRBD1,TRBJ1-5,ASSLDPGQGAPQH
TRBV21-1,.,TRBJ1-2,ASSKGQELANYGYT
TRBV9,TRBD2,TRBJ2-7,ASSASGGTYEQY
TRBV10-2,.,TRBJ2-3,ASSLLDTQY
TRBV3-1/TRBV3-2,TRBD2,TRBJ2-4,ASSQGLASIKNIQY
TRBV13,.,TRBJ1-1,ASSSPPQGGRTEAF
TRBV11-2,TRBD1,TRBJ1-6,ASSPGTVNNSPLH
TRBV28,.,TRBJ1-5,ASSPQKGKTNINQPQH
TRBV3-1/TRBV3-2,.,TRBJ2-7,ASSQRGSRHEQY
TRBV16,TRBD1,TRBJ1-4,ASSQGQGFGTNEKLF
TRBV18,TRBD1,TRBJ2-1,ASSQTGTGINNEQF
TRBV10-3,.,TRBJ2-7,AIRAGQLSGEQY
TRBV2,TRBD2,TRBJ2-7,ASSGPSGEAYEQY
TRBV27,.,TRBJ2-3,ASSLLRLADTQY
TRBV2,TRBD1,TRBJ1-1,ASRDRTGFMNTEAF
TRBV14,.,TRBJ1-2,ASSRDRIGGYT
TRBV2,.,TRBJ2-3,ASSGASTDTQY
TRBV27,TRBD1,TRBJ1-2,ASSFRPLGQGDGYT
TRBV18,.,TRBJ2-3,ASSPGASTDTQY
TRBV27,TRBD2,TRBJ2-6,ASSLYFSGRSGANVLT
TRBV10-3,TRBD2,TRBJ2-3,ATYSGGGADTQY
TRBV28,TRBD1,TRBJ1-5,ASSSGRGGESNQPQH
TRBV6-2/TRBV6-3,.,TRBJ2-5,ASSPAETQY
TRBV6-4,.,TRBJ1-6,ASSEQNSPLH
TRBV5-4,.,TRBJ2-7,ASSLAVGSSYEQY
TRBV11-2,.,TRBJ2-3,ASSLDMRGNTDTQY
TRBV10-3,.,TRBJ2-2,AIKSSSGELF
TRBV7-9,TRBD1,TRBJ2-7,ASSLPGTGGYEQY
TRBV19,.,TRBJ1-2,ASSIGSRNYGYT
TRBV19,.,TRBJ1-6,ASSGQDGANNSPLH